Below are 15 T cell receptor beta chains sequenced from a single sample in a study of STAT3 mutations in large granular lymphocyte leukemia. General study points: Every T-cell large granular lymphocyte leukemia patient had at least one immunodominant TCR beta clonotype.

Antigen specificity for these receptors is unknown. Libraries were prepared by immunoSEQ multiplex PCR; TCRdb keeps only in-frame clonotypes and omits some of them. The table lists thousands of clones, roughly 74% of them singletons. Source material: peripheral blood mononuclear cells. These TCRs come from a man in his 60s with T-cell large granular lymphocyte leukemia. Some clones in this sample may be carry-over from other donors' samples.

The rearrangement uses TRBV6-5 and TRBJ1-2, with D unclear. CDR3 size: 14 residues. The germline V gene encodes CDR1 MNHEY and CDR2 SVGAGI. The V gene lost 5 bases and the J gene lost 8 bases, with 18 bases spanning the gap. Here the CDR3 DNA reads TGTGCCAGCAGTGCCTGGACGGAGCCAGACGGCTACACCTTC. Protein sequence: CASSAWTEPDGYTF.

The chain joins TRBV10-3 to TRBJ2-5; D call uncertain. Germline V gene data show CDR1 as ENHRY and CDR2 as SYGVKD. V was trimmed by 0 bases and J by 4 bases, leaving 6 bases between them. The CDR3 spans 13 residues. The CDR3, as DNA: TGTGCCATCAGTGAGTCGGGTATAGAGACCCAGTACTTC. This encodes CAISESGIETQYF.

This chain links TRBV28 with TRBJ1-2; perhaps TRBD1 as D (5 bases). CDR1 and CDR2 from the germline V gene are MDHEN and SYDVKM. V was pared by 6 bases and J by 12 bases, with 20 bases between. The CDR3 consists of 13 residues. The DNA for the CDR3 is TGTGCCAGCAGCCTCGGGACGGAGGAAAAGGACACCTTC. Its protein is CASSLGTEEKDTF.

The CDR3 region is CASSSISKTEAFF. In nucleotides, the CDR3 is TGTGCCAGCAGCTCGATATCTAAGACTGAAGCTTTCTTT. The chain is built from TRBV7-9 and TRBJ1-1; D is unclear. Germline CDR1 and CDR2: SEHNR and FQNEAQ (reference sequence). CDR3 length: 13 amino acids. With 4 bases removed from V and 5 bases from J, the gap between germline ends came to 11 bases. The entire variable domain, with the rest obtained from reference TRBV7-9 and TRBJ1-1, is as follows: DTGVSQNPRHKITKRGQNVTFRCDPISEHNRLYWYRQTLGQGPEFLTYFQNEAQLEKSRLLSDRFSAERPKGSFSTLEIQRTEQGDSAMYLCASSSISKTEAFFGQGTRLTVV.

V gene TRBV27 combines with J gene TRBJ1-2; TRBD1 agrees at 9 bases. The junction had 2 bases not matched to a gene; V was cut back by 8 bases and J by 4 bases. CDR1 MNHEY and CDR2 SMNVEV come from the germline V gene (reference sequence). This CDR3 is built from 12 residues. The CDR3 is CASWGQGYGYTF. CDR3 nucleotide sequence: TGTGCCAGCTGGGGACAGGGCTATGGCTACACCTTC.

The rearrangement links TRBV6-1 to TRBJ2-1; 8 bases are a match to TRBD2. This CDR3 contains 16 residues. V dropped 6 bases and J dropped 2; count of bases not matched to a gene: 9. CDR1 and CDR2 (germline): MNHNS, SASEGT. CDR3 region: CASSETLAGTYNEQFF. The CDR3 DNA follows: TGTGCCAGCAGCGAAACCCTAGCGGGCACCTACAATGAGCAGTTCTTC.

The chain recombines TRBV30 with TRBJ2-5, with D perhaps TRBD1 (6 bases). CDR3 length: 13 residues. The V gene lost 2 bases and the J gene lost 5 bases, with 12 bases spanning the gap. Germline CDR1 GTSNPN, CDR2 SVGIG (reference sequence). The DNA for the CDR3 is TGTGCCTGGAGTCAGGGGCGTAGGGAGACCCAGTACTTC. Translated: CAWSQGRRETQYF.

This clone was counted only a few times. The chain uses TRBV9 and TRBJ1-2; maybe TRBD1 (6 bases). CDR3 length: 14 amino acids. Germline loops: CDR1 SGDLS, CDR2 YYNGEE. V dropped 4 bases and J dropped 5 bases, with 15 bases sitting between them. For the CDR3, the DNA is TGTGCCAGCAGCTCTCGAAGGGGGGGGTATGGCTACACCTTC. Protein product: CASSSRRGGYGYTF.

This chain uses TRBV30 with TRBJ1-4, with D possibly matching TRBD1 (5 bases). Trimming pared 5 bases from V and 1 base from J, leaving 8 bases between. Germline V gives CDR1 GTSNPN, CDR2 SVGIG (reference sequence). This CDR3 region has 13 residues. Here the CDR3 DNA reads TGTGCCTGGGGGAGGGGAACTAATGAAAAACTGTTTTTT. Amino acid sequence: CAWGRGTNEKLFF.

The chain recombines TRBV5-1 with TRBJ1-2, with a tentative D call TRBD1 (6 bases). Trimming removed 6 bases from V and 4 bases from J, with 16 bases in between. The CDR3 length is 14 residues. The germline CDR1 and CDR2 sequences are SGHRS and YFSETQ. As DNA, the CDR3 is TGCGCCAGCACCCCAAGTACAGGGACCTATGGCTACACCTTC. Translating gives CASTPSTGTYGYTF.

The chain couples TRBV7-2 to TRBJ2-4; D is perhaps TRBD2 (6 bases). CDR1 is SGHTA, CDR2 FQGNSA, per germline. The length of the CDR3 is 16 residues. V gave up 6 bases and J gave up 0 bases, with 15 bases separating them. The chain's CDR3 is CASSPTRSLAKNIQYF. As DNA, the CDR3 is TGTGCCAGCAGTCCGACTAGAAGCCTAGCCAAAAACATTCAGTACTTC.

The chain recombines TRBV5-4 with TRBJ1-2; D is possibly TRBD1 (5 bases). V was cut by 3 bases and J by 4 bases, with 16 bases left in between. The germline V gene has CDR1 SGHNT and CDR2 YYREEE (reference sequence). The CDR3 runs to 15 residues. The DNA of the CDR3 is TGTGCCAGCAGCTGGGGCCTCTTTTCGGCCTATGGCTACACCTTC. It is translated as CASSWGLFSAYGYTF.

CDR3 sequence: CSVRLAEAFF. In DNA form, the CDR3 reads TGCAGCGTTCGACTAGCTGAAGCTTTCTTT. The chain couples TRBV29-1 to TRBJ1-1; D remains ambiguous. The CDR3 extends over 10 amino acids. V gave up 5 bases and J gave up 6 bases, with 7 bases separating them. Germline-derived CDR1 and CDR2 are SQVTM and ANQGSEA. The complete variable domain, with remaining parts taken from reference TRBV29-1 and TRBJ1-1, reads SAVISQKPSRDICQRGTSLTIQCQVDSQVTMMFWYRQQPGQSLTLIATANQGSEATYESGFVIDKFPISRPNLTFSTLTVSNMSPEDSSIYLCSVRLAEAFFGQGTRLTVV.

This rearrangement joins TRBV7-8 to TRBJ2-6; D gene uncertain. The CDR3 has 17 amino acids. Trimming left V 0 bases short and J 0 bases short, with 9 bases between. CDR1 is SGHVS, CDR2 FQNEAQ, per germline. In DNA, the CDR3 is TGTGCCAGCAGCTTAGCTCTATGGGACTCTGGGGCCAACGTCCTGACTTTC. Translating gives CASSLALWDSGANVLTF.

This chain links TRBV10-2 with TRBJ2-7; D unclear. This CDR3 contains 16 residues. V lost 2 bases, J lost 1 base, and 15 bases lay in between. The germline CDR1 and CDR2 sequences are WSHSY and SAAADI. The CDR3, as DNA: TGCGCCAGCAGTGAGGGCCCGGCAGAAGCTTCCTACGAGCAGTACTTC. This codes for CASSEGPAEASYEQYF.